Shown below are 22 T cell receptor beta chains from a single sample sequenced in a study of cytotoxic CD8 clonotypes in ibrutinib-treated CLL. Sequencing used immunoSEQ multiplex PCR; TCRdb keeps in-frame clones, though not all of them. The data contain 150,000 to 200,000 clones, roughly 90% of them singletons. Material: PBMCs, obtained at disease progression, from a patient treated with ibrutinib. The receptor set was obtained from a human donor with chronic lymphocytic leukemia.

This sequence joins TRBV6-5 and TRBJ2-7; tentatively, D is TRBD1 (6 bases). V was pared by 6 bases and J by 6 bases, with 12 bases between. This CDR3 is 12 amino acids long. Germline V gene lookup returns CDR1 MNHEY and CDR2 SVGAGI. DNA for the CDR3: TGTGCCAGCAGCAGGACAGATTTCGAGCAGTACTTC. This codes for CASSRTDFEQYF.

The J gene is TRBJ2-7, the V gene TRBV28; D possibly corresponds to TRBD2 (6 bases). CDR1 is MDHEN and CDR2 is SYDVKM in the germline V gene. The V end was cut by 8 bases, the J end by 0 bases, with 11 bases between. The CDR3 covers 13 residues. CDR3 bases: TGTGCCAGCGAAGCGGGTTCCTCCTACGAGCAGTACTTC. Amino acid sequence: CASEAGSSYEQYF.

The chain recombines TRBV27 with TRBJ2-5; 7 bases match TRBD1. The trim removed 6 bases at V and 2 bases at J, leaving 15 bases unmatched. CDR1 is MNHEY, CDR2 SMNVEV, per germline (reference sequence). This CDR3 comprises 17 residues. Here the CDR3 reads CASSQTGFPARQETQYF. In DNA form, the CDR3 reads TGTGCCAGCAGCCAGACAGGGTTCCCCGCCCGACAAGAGACCCAGTACTTC.

V is TRBV28 and J is TRBJ1-2; D is undetermined. Trimming removed 6 bases from V and 8 bases from J, with 10 bases in between. This CDR3 has 11 residues. Germline V gene sequence: CDR1 MDHEN, CDR2 SYDVKM. CDR3 protein: CASRASRGYTF. In nucleotides, the CDR3 is TGTGCCAGCAGGGCATCCAGAGGCTACACCTTC.

V usage is TRBV11-2 and J usage is TRBJ2-5, with 9 bases that match TRBD2. V lost 4 bases to trimming and J lost 5 bases; unmatched junction nucleotides: 2. Germline CDR1 is SGHAT and CDR2 is FQNNGV. The CDR3 consists of 13 residues. The CDR3 DNA sequence: TGTGCCAGCAGCTCGGGACTAGCCGAGACCCAGTACTTC. Its translation is CASSSGLAETQYF.

The V gene is TRBV11-2, the J gene TRBJ1-4; no clear D gene. The CDR3 sequence is 14 residues long. Per germline, CDR1 SGHAT and CDR2 FQNNGV. Trimming stripped 5 bases from V and 7 bases from J, with 14 bases between. The CDR3 loop is CASSPEGRSEKLFF. DNA of the CDR3: TGTGCCAGCAGCCCAGAGGGAAGGAGTGAAAAACTGTTTTTT.

This rearrangement joins TRBV5-1 to TRBJ2-2; TRBD1 might be the D (6 bases). The CDR3 has 15 amino acids. V was shortened by 0 bases and J by 8 bases, with 14 bases between the two germline ends. Germline V gene lookup returns CDR1 SGHRS and CDR2 YFSETQ. Here the CDR3 reads CASSLVTGGAGELFF. The CDR3 DNA reads as TGCGCCAGCAGCTTGGTGACAGGAGGAGCTGGGGAGCTGTTTTTT.

The chain is built from TRBV28 and TRBJ1-4; 7 nucleotides match TRBD1. The CDR3 has 15 amino acids. Germline V gene lookup returns CDR1 MDHEN and CDR2 SYDVKM. The V gene end was trimmed by 5 bases and the J gene end by 8 bases; junction bases not matched to a gene: 11. The CDR3 sequence: CASSPAQGSGEKLFF. In DNA form, the CDR3 reads TGTGCCAGCAGTCCAGCACAGGGGTCGGGAGAAAAACTGTTTTTT.

CDR3 sequence (DNA): TGCGCCAGCAGCTTCGACAGGGAGGGAATAACTGAAGCTTTCTTT. Amino acids: CASSFDREGITEAFF. This sequence joins TRBV5-1 and TRBJ1-1, with TRBD1 identical over 7 bases. The CDR3 is 15 amino acids. Germline V gene sequence: CDR1 SGHRS, CDR2 YFSETQ. V was clipped by 2 bases and J by 5 bases; unmatched bases: 9.

The chain joins TRBV27 to TRBJ1-2, with D possibly TRBD1 on 5 matching bases. The V end lost 6 bases, the J end lost 6 bases, and 20 bases lay between the germline ends. CDR1 is MNHEY, CDR2 SMNVEV, per germline (reference sequence). The CDR3 spans 15 residues. The CDR3 coding sequence is TGTGCCAGCAGGCTATCCGGGGCTACAAGCCATGGCTACACCTTC. Protein product: CASRLSGATSHGYTF.

The V and J genes are TRBV4-2 and TRBJ1-4; D is unclear. Germline CDR1 is LGHNA and CDR2 is YNFKEQ. CDR3 length: 17 residues. The V end lost 3 bases, the J end lost 4 bases, and 18 bases lay between the germline ends. CDR3 loop: CASSQEAFSGINEKLFF. DNA of the CDR3: TGTGCCAGCAGCCAGGAGGCTTTTTCGGGCATTAATGAAAAACTGTTTTTT.

This chain connects TRBV6-4 to TRBJ1-4, with no clear D. The V gene lost 6 bases and the J gene lost 7 bases, with 12 bases spanning the gap. Germline lookup yields CDR1 MRHNA and CDR2 SNTAGT. The CDR3 runs 13 residues. This CDR3 is CASSPTAGEKLFF. DNA for the CDR3: TGTGCCAGCAGCCCGACTGCGGGTGAAAAACTGTTTTTT.

V gene TRBV28 combines with J gene TRBJ1-1; D might be TRBD1 (6 bases). The CDR3 runs to 18 residues. V lost 6 bases and J lost 0, with 23 bases in between. Germline CDR1 and CDR2: MDHEN and SYDVKM. The CDR3 nucleotides are TGTGCCAGCAGCTCCCTGGGGGGACACCTTAATATGAACACTGAAGCTTTCTTT. It translates to CASSSLGGHLNMNTEAFF.

The chain combines TRBV18 with TRBJ2-1; D possibly corresponds to TRBD2 (5 bases). V lost 3 bases and J 9 bases, leaving 21 bases between the germline ends. Germline V gene data show CDR1 as KGHSH and CDR2 as LQKENI. CDR3 size: 16 residues. CDR3 sequence (DNA): TGTGCCAGCTCACCCAAGGAGACTAACTGGTTGGGTGAGCAGTTCTTC. Translated, it gives CASSPKETNWLGEQFF.

This sequence joins TRBV5-1 and TRBJ2-1; D is undetermined. The CDR3 runs to 16 residues. Germline V lookup: CDR1 SGHRS, CDR2 YFSETQ. V was pared by 4 bases and J by 0 bases, with 14 bases between. The CDR3, as DNA: TGCGCCAGCAGCCCTTGGGAACACAGCTCCTACAATGAGCAGTTCTTC. Amino acid sequence: CASSPWEHSSYNEQFF.

This rearrangement joins TRBV5-1 to TRBJ2-1; D gene ambiguous. With 4 bases removed from V and 0 bases from J, the gap between germline ends came to 20 bases. The germline gives CDR1 SGHRS, CDR2 YFSETQ. CDR3 length: 18 amino acids. CDR3 DNA: TGCGCCAGCAGCCTCGCCAACATAGCTACGAGCTCCTACAATGAGCAGTTCTTC. Translation: CASSLANIATSSYNEQFF.

The chain is built from TRBV18 and TRBJ2-7; 7 bases align to TRBD2. The CDR3 extends over 15 amino acids. V dropped 1 base and J dropped 2; count of bases not matched to a gene: 5. The germline gives CDR1 KGHSH, CDR2 LQKENI. The CDR3 nucleotides read TGTGCCAGCTCACCACTTGGGGCGGGGGCCTACGAGCAGTACTTC. Its translation: CASSPLGAGAYEQYF.

J is TRBJ1-1 and V is TRBV7-3, with D unclear. The length of the CDR3 is 12 residues. The germline V gene has CDR1 SGHTA and CDR2 FQGTGA. V gave up 5 bases and J gave up 1 base, with 5 bases separating them. CDR3 sequence: CASSRQNTEAFF. CDR3 in DNA: TGTGCCAGCAGCCGACAGAACACTGAAGCTTTCTTT.

CDR3 sequence (DNA): TGTGCCAGCAGTGAAAACAGGGGTTTCCAAGAGACCCAGTACTTC. The encoded protein is CASSENRGFQETQYF. The chain employs TRBV6-1 and TRBJ2-5; TRBD1 aligns across 7 bases. This CDR3 comprises 15 residues. The V segment lost 2 bases and the J segment 1 base; nucleotides outside the gene matches: 4. Germline V CDR1 and CDR2: MNHNS, SASEGT.

V gene TRBV11-3 combines with J gene TRBJ2-7, with D perhaps TRBD2 (5 bases). The CDR3 is 14 residues long. V was trimmed by 1 base and J by 5 bases, leaving 12 bases between them. Germline assignment: CDR1 SGHNT and CDR2 YENEEA. The CDR3 region has the DNA TGTGCCAGCAGCTTAGCCGGACGGGATGACGAGCAGTACTTC. It translates to CASSLAGRDDEQYF.

A remark on this clone: A junction boundary mismatches the germline segment, possibly from a read error. This rearrangement joins TRBV19 to TRBJ1-2, with a weak D call TRBD1 (6 bases). CDR3 length: 12 amino acids. CDR1 and CDR2 (germline): LNHDA, SQIVND (reference sequence). CDR3 region: CASSTQTGQYAF. The CDR3 nucleotides are TGTGCCAGTAGTACGCAAACCGGACAGTACGCCTTC.

The count of this clone is one. The V call is TRBV29-1, the J call TRBJ2-7; possible D gene TRBD1, 6 bases. Germline V CDR1 and CDR2: SQVTM, ANQGSEA. CDR3 length equals 15 residues. Trimming shortened V by 0 bases and J by 1 base, and 13 bases separated the two germline ends. The DNA of the CDR3 is TGCAGCGTTGAAGATCTACAGGGCCGGTCCTACGAGCAGTACTTC. As protein: CSVEDLQGRSYEQYF.